A selection of T cell receptor beta chains follows, all from one sample in a study of T cells in localized non-small cell lung cancer. The method was immunoSEQ multiplex PCR; TCRdb's version includes in-frame clones alone and lacks a portion of them. In the table there are 30,000 or so clones, 88% of which are singletons. This specimen consisted of peripheral blood mononuclear cells, obtained before any cancer treatment. These receptor sequences come from a woman aged 40-70 years with stage III lung adenocarcinoma. CDR3s include the opening cysteine and the closing phenylalanine or tryptophan. D genes are given only for firm matches. Only some rows state a clone size, as once, few, many or a class for expanded clones.

CDR3 length	clone size	V gene	D gene	J gene	CDR3 DNA	CDR3 protein
15	-	TRBV6-1	-	TRBJ2-7	TGTGCCAGCAGTCCGGATGGCTGGGGAACCTACGAGCAGTACTTC	CASSPDGWGTYEQYF
17	-	TRBV5-4	TRBD2	TRBJ2-1	TGTGCCAGCAGCCCCGGACTAGCGGGAGGGCCTCGGAATGAGCAGTTCTTC	CASSPGLAGGPRNEQFF
11	-	TRBV5-4	-	TRBJ2-3	TGTGCCAGCAGCGCCACAGATACGCAGTATTTT	CASSATDTQYF
15	-	TRBV4-3	-	TRBJ1-2	TGCGCCAGCAGCCAAGCCCTACAGGGTGACTATGGCTACACCTTC	CASSQALQGDYGYTF
15	few	TRBV5-6	TRBD1	TRBJ1-5	TGTGCCAGCAGCTTGGGGAGGGGGCAGAATCAGCCCCAGCATTTT	CASSLGRGQNQPQHF
14	-	TRBV29-1	TRBD2	TRBJ2-7	TGCAGCGTTGGGCGCGGGGGGCTTTCCTACGAGCAGTACTTC	CSVGRGGLSYEQYF
15	few	TRBV11-3	TRBD2	TRBJ2-1	TGTGCCAGCAGCTCAGCGGGGACTACAAACAATGAGCAGTTCTTC	CASSSAGTTNNEQFF
13	-	TRBV5-5	TRBD1	TRBJ1-5	TGTGCCAGCAGCCCAGGGGGAAGGCAGCCCCAGCATTTT	CASSPGGRQPQHF
15	-	TRBV28	TRBD1	TRBJ2-7	TGTGCCAGCAGTCTCTTGACAGGGCGCTCAGGAGAGCAGTACTTC	CASSLLTGRSGEQYF
16	-	TRBV27	TRBD2	TRBJ2-3	TGTGCCAGCAGTTTGTCCCCAGCGGGGACTGCGGATACGCAGTATTTT	CASSLSPAGTADTQYF